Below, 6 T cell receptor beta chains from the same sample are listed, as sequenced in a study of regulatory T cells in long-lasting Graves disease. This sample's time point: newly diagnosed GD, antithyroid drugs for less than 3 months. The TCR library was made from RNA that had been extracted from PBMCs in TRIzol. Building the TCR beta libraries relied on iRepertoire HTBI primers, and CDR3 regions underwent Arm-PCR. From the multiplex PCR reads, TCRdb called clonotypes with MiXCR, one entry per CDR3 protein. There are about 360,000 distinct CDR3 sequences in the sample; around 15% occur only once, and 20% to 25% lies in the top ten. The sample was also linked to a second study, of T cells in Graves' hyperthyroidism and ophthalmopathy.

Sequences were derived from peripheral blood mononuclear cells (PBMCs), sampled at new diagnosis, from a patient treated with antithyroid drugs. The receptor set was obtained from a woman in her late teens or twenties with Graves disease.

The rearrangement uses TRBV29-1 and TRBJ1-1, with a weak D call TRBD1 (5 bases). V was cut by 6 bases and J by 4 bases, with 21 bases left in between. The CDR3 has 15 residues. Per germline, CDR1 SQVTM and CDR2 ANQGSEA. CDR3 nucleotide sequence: TGCAGCGTCCGGGACGGGGTCGATTTATTCACTGAAGCTTTCTTT. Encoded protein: CSVRDGVDLFTEAFF.

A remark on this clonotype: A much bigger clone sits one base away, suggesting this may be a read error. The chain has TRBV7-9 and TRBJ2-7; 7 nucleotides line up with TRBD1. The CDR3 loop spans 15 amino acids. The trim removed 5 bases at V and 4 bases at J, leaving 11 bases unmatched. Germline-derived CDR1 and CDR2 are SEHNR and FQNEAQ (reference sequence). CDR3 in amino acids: CASSPPTGWRYEQYF. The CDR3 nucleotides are TGTGCCAGCAGCCCGCCGACAGGGTGGCGTTACGAGCAGTACTTC.

CDR3 loop: CASRPTSGTDTQYF. CDR3 sequence (DNA): TGTGCCAGCAGACCTACTAGCGGCACAGATACGCAGTATTTT. V gene TRBV7-9 combines with J gene TRBJ2-3; 7 positions agree with TRBD2. The CDR3 extends over 14 amino acids. J lost 1 base, V lost 6 bases, and 4 bases had no gene match. Germline V gene lookup returns CDR1 SEHNR and CDR2 FQNEAQ (reference sequence). The full variable domain, with the rest looked up from reference TRBV7-9 and TRBJ2-3, is DTGVSQNPRHKITKRGQNVTFRCDPISEHNRLYWYRQTLGQGPEFLTYFQNEAQLEKSRLLSDRFSAERPKGSFSTLEIQRTEQGDSAMYLCASRPTSGTDTQYFGPGTRLTVL.

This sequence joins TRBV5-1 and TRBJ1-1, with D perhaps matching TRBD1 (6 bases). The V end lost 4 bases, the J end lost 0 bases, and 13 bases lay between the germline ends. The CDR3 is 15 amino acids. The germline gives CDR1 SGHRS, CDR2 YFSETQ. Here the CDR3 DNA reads TGCGCCAGCAGCGCACAGGGTGCCCTGAACACTGAAGCTTTCTTT. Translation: CASSAQGALNTEAFF.

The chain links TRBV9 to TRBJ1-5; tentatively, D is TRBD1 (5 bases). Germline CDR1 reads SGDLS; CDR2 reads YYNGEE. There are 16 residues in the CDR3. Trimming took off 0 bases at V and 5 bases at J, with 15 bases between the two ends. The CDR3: CASSVGDLGGDQPQHF. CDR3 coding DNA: TGTGCCAGCAGCGTAGGCGATCTGGGGGGGGATCAGCCCCAGCATTTT.

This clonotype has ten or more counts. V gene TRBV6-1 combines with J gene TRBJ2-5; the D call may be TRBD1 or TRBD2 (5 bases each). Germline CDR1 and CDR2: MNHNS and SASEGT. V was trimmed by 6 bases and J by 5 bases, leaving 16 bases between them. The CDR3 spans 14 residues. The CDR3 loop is CASSRSGRVETQYF. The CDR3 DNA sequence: TGTGCCAGCAGCCGCTCAGGGAGAGTGGAGACCCAGTACTTC.